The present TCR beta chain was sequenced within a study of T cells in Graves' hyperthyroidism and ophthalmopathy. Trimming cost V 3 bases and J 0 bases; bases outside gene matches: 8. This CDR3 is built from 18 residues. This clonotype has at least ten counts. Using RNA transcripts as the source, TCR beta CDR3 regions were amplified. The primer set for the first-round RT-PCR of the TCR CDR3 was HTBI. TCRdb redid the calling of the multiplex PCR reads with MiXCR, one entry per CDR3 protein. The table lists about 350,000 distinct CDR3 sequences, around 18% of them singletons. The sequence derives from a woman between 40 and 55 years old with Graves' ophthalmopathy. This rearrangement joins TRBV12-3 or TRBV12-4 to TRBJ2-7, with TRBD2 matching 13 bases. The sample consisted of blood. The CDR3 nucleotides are TGTGCCAGCAGTTTGGGGACTAGCGGGATTCCCCTCTCCTACGAGCAGTACTTC. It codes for CASSLGTSGIPLSYEQYF.